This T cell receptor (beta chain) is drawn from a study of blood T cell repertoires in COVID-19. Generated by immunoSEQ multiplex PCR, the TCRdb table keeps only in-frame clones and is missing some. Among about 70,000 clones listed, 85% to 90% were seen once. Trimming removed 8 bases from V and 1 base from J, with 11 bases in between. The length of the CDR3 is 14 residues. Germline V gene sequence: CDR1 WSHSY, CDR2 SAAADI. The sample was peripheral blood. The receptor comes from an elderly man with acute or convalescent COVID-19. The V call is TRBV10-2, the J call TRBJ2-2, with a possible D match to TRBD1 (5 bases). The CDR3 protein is CASSSDRNTGELFF. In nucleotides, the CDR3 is TGCGCCAGCTCATCCGACAGGAACACCGGGGAGCTGTTTTTT.